The sequence of this T cell receptor (beta chain) was determined in a study of T cell changes during pregnancy in multiple sclerosis. TCRdb's table, derived via immunoSEQ multiplex PCR, lists solely in-frame clones and lacks some. The sample includes more than 50,000 clones, about 89% of them seen just once. This sample comprised CD4+ T cells from peripheral blood mononuclear cells, obtained after pregnancy. This TCR derives from a female donor in good health, enrolled as a control in a pregnancy study.

The CDR3 DNA follows: TGTGCCAGCAGCCCCATCCAGGGGGCGGGTGAAAAACTGTTTTTT. Translating it yields CASSPIQGAGEKLFF. V and J are TRBV9 and TRBJ1-4; the match to TRBD1 covers 8 bases. V shed 4 bases, J shed 7 bases, and the junction held 9 bases outside the gene matches. Germline V gene lookup returns CDR1 SGDLS and CDR2 YYNGEE. The CDR3 sequence is 15 residues long.